Below, one TCR beta chain is given with its context. Antigen: not known. The entry originates in a study of shared clonotypes between healthy human individuals. Study information: In total, the donors were two women and a few men aged 18 to 49.

The study separated CD4+ cells into CD45RA+ naive and CD45RA-negative memory subsets. The germline V gene encodes CDR1 MDHEN and CDR2 SYDVKM. With 10 bases clipped from V and 5 bases from J, the junction kept 14 bases outside the gene matches. This CDR3 spans 16 amino acids. Points from the study as a whole: Generation probabilities of non-shared clonotypes were lower (relative to those shared by all four donors).

The repertoire was sequenced with immunoSEQ multiplex PCR; TCRdb's copy has only in-frame clones and lacks some. The data contain some 790,000 clones, over 55% of them seen just once; the ten biggest clones take up approximately 2%. V gene TRBV28 combines with J gene TRBJ2-2, with 9 bases that match TRBD2. The sequenced sample consisted of memory CD4+ T cells sorted from blood. Subset specified: CD45RA-negative fraction. This TCR derives from a young woman in good health. CDR3 bases: TGTGCCATCGTCCCTAGCGGGGATTCGGGAACCGGGGAGCTGTTTTTT. Translation: CAIVPSGDSGTGELFF.